Listed here are 23 T cell receptor beta chains from one sample, sequenced in a study of OX40 agonist ivuxolimab in advanced cancers. Clones were read by immunoSEQ multiplex PCR, and TCRdb kept only the in-frame ones, dropping some. The data contain tens of thousands of clones, around 81% of them singletons. The material was CD4+ or CD8+ T cells sorted from blood, obtained in a trial of the OX40 agonist ivuxolimab. These receptors all come from an adult with an advanced solid tumor such as melanoma, head and neck, liver or kidney cancer.

The J gene is TRBJ1-2, the V gene TRBV19, with D hard to call. Germline CDR1 reads LNHDA; CDR2 reads SQIVND (reference sequence). The V gene lost 9 bases and the J gene lost 4 bases, with 12 bases spanning the gap. This CDR3 spans 12 amino acids. The CDR3 DNA reads TGTGCCAGAGATCCTGGGGTCTATGGCTACACCTTC. This codes for CARDPGVYGYTF.

The chain joins TRBV5-6 to TRBJ1-1, with D possibly matching TRBD1 (5 bases). This CDR3 is built from 15 residues. Trimming took off 4 bases at V and 1 base at J, with 14 bases between the two ends. Germline V CDR1 and CDR2: SGHDT, YYEEEE. CDR3 sequence (DNA): TGTGCCAGCAGCCGATACCGTGGGGGGAACACTGAAGCTTTCTTT. Translated, it gives CASSRYRGGNTEAFF.

The rearrangement uses TRBV28 and TRBJ1-2, with 7 bases aligning to TRBD1. This CDR3 region has 14 residues. V gave up 3 bases and J gave up 4 bases; unmatched junction bases: 5. The germline gives CDR1 MDHEN, CDR2 SYDVKM. The CDR3 reads CASSFDGTVYGYTF. DNA for the CDR3: TGTGCCAGCAGTTTCGACGGGACAGTCTATGGCTACACCTTC.

The rearrangement links TRBV6-1 to TRBJ2-2; D perhaps matches TRBD1 (5 bases). V lost 5 bases to trimming and J lost 4 bases, with 8 bases between them. Germline CDR1 and CDR2: MNHNS and SASEGT. The CDR3 extends over 13 amino acids. The CDR3 region is CASSPQGTGELFF. CDR3 coding DNA: TGTGCCAGCAGTCCGCAGGGCACCGGGGAGCTGTTTTTT.

J is TRBJ1-2 and V is TRBV2, with 7 positions matching TRBD1. The CDR3 runs to 11 residues. Germline V gene lookup returns CDR1 SNHLY and CDR2 FYNNEI. The trim removed 9 bases at V and 5 bases at J, leaving 3 bases unmatched. CDR3 DNA sequence: TGTGCCAGAGGGGGCGCTTATGGCTACACCTTC. As protein: CARGGAYGYTF.

The chain recombines TRBV14 with TRBJ1-1, with TRBD1 identical over 7 bases. Losses at the gene ends were 7 bases for V and 1 base for J; bases not matched to a gene: 3. The CDR3 is 13 amino acids. Germline CDR1 SGHDN, CDR2 FVKESK. The CDR3: CASTWTGNTEAFF. The CDR3 DNA reads as TGTGCCAGCACCTGGACAGGGAACACTGAAGCTTTCTTT.

The chain uses TRBV20-1 and TRBJ1-1; D uncertain. The CDR3 is 10 amino acids. Germline V lookup: CDR1 DFQATT, CDR2 SNEGSKA (reference sequence). The DNA of the CDR3 is TGCAGCGACGCGCGGTCTGAAGCTTTCTTT. Amino acid sequence: CSDARSEAFF.

This rearrangement joins TRBV13 to TRBJ2-4; D is possibly TRBD2 (6 bases). Germline CDR1 is PRHDT and CDR2 is FYEKMQ (reference sequence). The length of the CDR3 is 16 residues. The germline V and J ends were trimmed by 6 bases and 0 bases, with 15 bases remaining between them. The CDR3 here is CASSTASELAKNIQYF. CDR3 nucleotides: TGTGCCAGCAGTACCGCTAGCGAACTAGCCAAAAACATTCAGTACTTC.

This chain joins TRBV19 and TRBJ2-7, with D hard to call. V lost 5 bases and J 0 bases, leaving 14 bases between the germline ends. This CDR3 spans 15 amino acids. In germline, CDR1 is LNHDA, CDR2 SQIVND (reference sequence). The DNA of the CDR3 is TGTGCCAGTAGTTCATCCACGGAACGCTCCTACGAGCAGTACTTC. Translating gives CASSSSTERSYEQYF.

This CDR3 reads CASSLGGVEQPQHF. In DNA, the CDR3 is TGTGCCAGCAGTTTAGGGGGGGTAGAGCAGCCCCAGCATTTT. The V call is TRBV27, the J call TRBJ1-5; D may be TRBD1 (5 bases). The CDR3 covers 14 residues. CDR1 and CDR2 (germline): MNHEY, SMNVEV (reference sequence). Trimming stripped 2 bases from V and 7 bases from J, with 12 bases between.

Note on this clone: This sample includes further DNA sequences coding for the same CDR3. The chain employs TRBV6-1 and TRBJ2-1, with no clear D. V was clipped by 1 base and J by 0 bases, with 7 bases between them. The CDR3 consists of 15 residues. Germline assignment: CDR1 MNHNS and CDR2 SASEGT. This chain's CDR3 is CASSEGRSSYNEQFF. CDR3 in DNA: TGTGCCAGCAGTGAAGGGAGAAGCTCCTACAATGAGCAGTTCTTC.

This clone was observed a handful of times. This rearrangement joins TRBV7-9 to TRBJ1-1; perhaps TRBD1 as D (5 bases). The V and J ends lost 1 base and 6 bases respectively, with 15 bases between them. The germline V gene has CDR1 SEHNR and CDR2 FQNEAQ (reference sequence). The CDR3 has 15 amino acids. The chain's CDR3 is CASSLGQGVVPEAFF. The CDR3 DNA reads as TGTGCCAGCAGCTTAGGGCAGGGAGTAGTTCCTGAAGCTTTCTTT.

The CDR3 nucleotides are TGCGCCAGCAGCCAAGAGGGACAGGGGTTGATTTCACCCCTCCACTTT. Encoded protein: CASSQEGQGLISPLHF. The chain carries TRBV4-1 and TRBJ1-6; the match to TRBD1 covers 10 bases. V lost 0 bases, J lost 9 bases, and 5 bases stayed unmatched. Germline V gives CDR1 MGHRA, CDR2 YSYEKL. The CDR3 is 16 amino acids.

This sequence joins TRBV30 and TRBJ2-3; 9 bases line up with TRBD2. The CDR3 consists of 13 residues. Germline trimming cut 7 bases from V and 1 base from J; bases unmatched to any gene: 3. Germline V CDR1 and CDR2: GTSNPN, SVGIG (reference sequence). CDR3 nucleotides: TGTGCCTCCTGGACTAGCGGCACAGATACGCAGTATTTT. The encoded protein is CASWTSGTDTQYF.

On this clone itself: The junction departs from the called germline gene at one end, perhaps through a read error. The chain uses TRBV7-9 and TRBJ2-1, with D possibly matching TRBD2 (5 bases). Germline CDR1 SEHNR, CDR2 FQNEAQ (reference sequence). The CDR3 extends over 13 amino acids. The CDR3 protein is CAGSLDLLNEQFF. CDR3 bases: TGTGCCGGCAGCCTGGACTTATTAAACGAGCAGTTCTTC.

The rearrangement uses TRBV7-9 and TRBJ2-3, with D possibly matching TRBD2 (5 bases). V was shortened by 4 bases and J by 2 bases, with 19 bases between the two germline ends. Germline V gives CDR1 SEHNR, CDR2 FQNEAQ (reference sequence). The CDR3 extends over 17 amino acids. Here the CDR3 DNA reads TGTGCCAGCAGCTCCACCATAGCGAGCCCCCACACAGATACGCAGTATTTT. Amino acids: CASSSTIASPHTDTQYF.

V usage is TRBV4-3 and J usage is TRBJ2-1; 12 positions match TRBD2. J was trimmed by 9 bases and V by 0 bases; bases with no gene match: 3. The CDR3 is 15 amino acids. Germline values: CDR1 LGHNA, CDR2 YSLEER. In DNA form, the CDR3 reads TGCGCCAGCAGCCAAGAGCCTAGCGGGAGGGGTGAGCAGTTCTTC. This encodes CASSQEPSGRGEQFF.

V is TRBV14 and J is TRBJ1-4, with D possibly TRBD1 on 5 matching bases. V lost 1 base and J lost 5, with 11 bases in between. Germline CDR1 is SGHDN and CDR2 is FVKESK. The CDR3 runs 15 residues. This CDR3 is CASSQVRDPNEKLFF. DNA of the CDR3: TGTGCCAGCAGCCAAGTGAGGGACCCGAATGAAAAACTGTTTTTT.

J is TRBJ2-2 and V is TRBV28; 10 nucleotides align to TRBD1. The CDR3 has 17 amino acids. V lost 7 bases to trimming and J lost 6 bases; unmatched junction nucleotides: 14. CDR1 is MDHEN and CDR2 is SYDVKM in the germline V gene. DNA for the CDR3: TGTGCCAGCACCTCCACCGGGACAGGGGCTTTATCCGGGGAGCTGTTTTTT. Its translation: CASTSTGTGALSGELFF.

The genes are TRBV5-6 and TRBJ1-1, with TRBD1 identical over 9 bases. The trim removed 4 bases at V and 8 bases at J, leaving 3 bases unmatched. The CDR3 has 12 residues. Germline lookup yields CDR1 SGHDT and CDR2 YYEEEE. CDR3 DNA: TGTGCCAGCAGCCTACAGGGGGCGGAAGCTTTCTTT. This sequence encodes CASSLQGAEAFF.

The J gene is TRBJ2-7, the V gene TRBV7-8, with unresolved D. Trimming left V 0 bases short and J 6 bases short, with 9 bases between. The CDR3 has 13 residues. Per the germline V gene, CDR1 is SGHVS and CDR2 is FQNEAQ. The CDR3 sequence is CASSLAPYTEQYF. CDR3 nucleotide sequence: TGTGCCAGCAGCTTAGCCCCATACACCGAGCAGTACTTC.

This clone was seen just once. Here the CDR3 DNA reads TGTGCCAGTGGGAAGGGACAGGGGCTTGATGAGCAGTTCTTC. This gives the protein CASGKGQGLDEQFF. V gene TRBV2 combines with J gene TRBJ2-1, with TRBD1 matching over 10 bases. The junction had 10 bases not matched to a gene; V was cut back by 9 bases and J by 8 bases. Germline V gene lookup returns CDR1 SNHLY and CDR2 FYNNEI. The CDR3 loop spans 14 amino acids. Based on the CDR3 plus reference TRBV2 and TRBJ2-1, the full variable domain is EPEVTQTPSHQVTQMGQEVILRCVPISNHLYFYWYRQILGQKVEFLVSFYNNEISEKSEIFDDQFSVERPDGSNFTLKIRSTKLEDSAMYFCASGKGQGLDEQFFGPGTRLTVL.

V usage is TRBV27 and J usage is TRBJ1-1, with a possible D match to TRBD1 (6 bases). V lost 5 bases, J lost 0 bases, and 13 bases lay in between. The CDR3 is made up of 15 amino acids. Germline V gene lookup returns CDR1 MNHEY and CDR2 SMNVEV (reference sequence). The CDR3 here is CASSRGGGMNTEAFF. CDR3 coding DNA: TGTGCCAGCAGTCGAGGGGGAGGCATGAACACTGAAGCTTTCTTT.